Following are 18 T cell receptor beta chains from one sample sequenced in a study of OX40 agonist ivuxolimab in advanced cancers. Using immunoSEQ multiplex PCR, the repertoire was profiled, and TCRdb retains in-frame clones only, with some absent. The sample carries tens of thousands of clones, 81% recorded once. The sequencing used CD4+ or CD8+ T cells sorted from blood, collected in a trial of the OX40 agonist ivuxolimab. These TCRs come from an adult with an advanced solid tumor such as melanoma, head and neck, liver or kidney cancer.

This chain uses TRBV6-5 with TRBJ1-2, with D possibly TRBD1 on 5 matching bases. V lost 5 bases and J lost 6, with 16 bases in between. Germline values: CDR1 MNHEY, CDR2 SVGAGI. This CDR3 spans 14 amino acids. DNA of the CDR3: TGTGCCAGCAGTCCCCTGGGGGGGTTTGATGGCTACACCTTC. Encoded protein: CASSPLGGFDGYTF.

This clone was detected once. This chain links TRBV7-6 with TRBJ2-2; 9 bases map to TRBD1. This CDR3 spans 15 amino acids. The germline gives CDR1 SGHVS, CDR2 FNYEAQ. Trimming at V came to 4 bases and at J to 7 bases, leaving 7 bases not matched to a gene. CDR3 coding DNA: TGTGCCAGCAGCTCCATGGGACAGGGCAGCGGGGAGCTGTTTTTT. Protein: CASSSMGQGSGELFF.

The rearrangement uses TRBV11-3 and TRBJ2-7; 9 bases are a match to TRBD1. With 5 bases clipped from V and 2 bases from J, the junction kept 13 bases outside the gene matches. CDR1 is SGHNT and CDR2 is YENEEA in the germline V gene. This CDR3 spans 17 amino acids. The CDR3 loop reads CASSHNPLDRGPYEQYF. CDR3 in DNA: TGTGCCAGCAGCCACAACCCATTGGACAGGGGCCCCTACGAGCAGTACTTC.

The gene calls are TRBV7-2 and TRBJ1-2, with a tentative D call TRBD1 (6 bases). CDR3 length: 17 residues. The V and J ends lost 1 base and 5 bases respectively, with 20 bases between them. The germline CDR1 and CDR2 sequences are SGHTA and FQGNSA. This CDR3 reads CASSLVEWQGMDYGYTF. The DNA of the CDR3 is TGTGCCAGCAGCTTAGTGGAGTGGCAGGGGATGGATTATGGCTACACCTTC.

This clone was detected a few times. The chain is built from TRBV25-1 and TRBJ2-5; tentative D call: TRBD1 (6 bases). The CDR3 consists of 14 residues. V was cut by 4 bases and J by 4 bases, with 13 bases left in between. Germline V lookup: CDR1 MGHDK, CDR2 SYGVNS. The CDR3 region has the DNA TGTGCCAGCAGTGCCCACAGGGTCGGAGAGACCCAGTACTTC. Translation gives CASSAHRVGETQYF. Combining the CDR3 with reference TRBV25-1 and TRBJ2-5 gives the whole variable domain EADIYQTPRYLVIGTGKKITLECSQTMGHDKMYWYQQDPGMELHLIHYSYGVNSTEKGDLSSESTVSRIRTEHFPLTLESARPSHTSQYLCASSAHRVGETQYFGPGTRLLVL.

This clone has a single count. The chain links TRBV7-9 to TRBJ1-4; D is uncertain. The V gene lost 2 bases and the J gene lost 3 bases, with 4 bases spanning the gap. Germline CDR1 SEHNR, CDR2 FQNEAQ (reference sequence). The CDR3 sequence is 13 residues long. The CDR3, as DNA: TGTGCCAGCAGCTTACACTCTAATGAAAAACTGTTTTTT. Amino acids: CASSLHSNEKLFF.

This clone was picked up one time. The V gene is TRBV19, the J gene TRBJ1-1; D is undetermined. Germline CDR1 reads LNHDA; CDR2 reads SQIVND (reference sequence). This CDR3 has 15 amino acids. V gave up 7 bases and J gave up 1 base, with 16 bases separating them. The CDR3 here is CASNRVTGKNTEAFF. The CDR3 DNA reads as TGTGCCAGTAATCGGGTGACGGGGAAGAACACTGAAGCTTTCTTT.

The CDR3 region is CASSSAGTGSTGELFF. CDR3 nucleotide sequence: TGTGCCAGCAGCTCAGCCGGGACAGGGAGCACCGGGGAGCTGTTTTTT. The V call is TRBV7-9, the J call TRBJ2-2; 9 nucleotides match TRBD1. The CDR3 spans 16 residues. J was trimmed by 4 bases and V by 4 bases; bases with no gene match: 7. The germline CDR1 and CDR2 sequences are SEHNR and FQNEAQ (reference sequence).

The chain combines TRBV9 with TRBJ1-4; D gene ambiguous. The CDR3 is 11 residues long. Trimming shortened V by 0 bases and J by 8 bases, and 2 bases separated the two germline ends. The germline V gene has CDR1 SGDLS and CDR2 YYNGEE. This chain's CDR3 is CASSVGEKLFF. CDR3 nucleotides: TGTGCCAGCAGCGTAGGGGAAAAACTGTTTTTT. The full variable domain, in which reference TRBV9 and TRBJ1-4 provide the parts outside the CDR3, is DSGVTQTPKHLITATGQRVTLRCSPRSGDLSVYWYQQSLDQGLQFLIQYYNGEERAKGNILERFSAQQFPDLHSELNLSSLELGDSALYFCASSVGEKLFFGSGTQLSVL.

The chain has TRBV19 and TRBJ2-7; D is possibly TRBD1 (6 bases). CDR3 length: 12 amino acids. The germline V and J ends were trimmed by 5 bases and 4 bases, with 9 bases remaining between them. CDR1 LNHDA and CDR2 SQIVND come from the germline V gene (reference sequence). Here the CDR3 reads CASSQQGYEQYF. CDR3 coding DNA: TGTGCCAGTAGTCAACAGGGATACGAGCAGTACTTC.

The genes are TRBV30 and TRBJ1-2; no clear D gene. CDR3 length: 14 amino acids. V lost 1 base to trimming and J lost 0 bases, with 9 bases between them. Germline assignment: CDR1 GTSNPN and CDR2 SVGIG (reference sequence). The CDR3 nucleotides are TGTGCCTGGAGTGGACGGTTCGCTAACTATGGCTACACCTTC. This codes for CAWSGRFANYGYTF.

The chain carries TRBV6-6 and TRBJ1-1; the D is unclear. CDR3 size: 14 residues. Germline V gives CDR1 MNHNY, CDR2 SVGAGI (reference sequence). V was trimmed by 5 bases and J by 1 base, leaving 11 bases between them. The DNA of the CDR3 is TGTGCCAGCAGTAGTCAAACGGCGAACACTGAAGCTTTCTTT. It specifies CASSSQTANTEAFF.

This clone was detected a few times. The V call is TRBV28, the J call TRBJ1-1, with no clear D. V shed 2 bases and J shed 9 bases, with 13 bases lying between them. CDR1 and CDR2 (germline): MDHEN, SYDVKM. The CDR3 length is 13 residues. The CDR3 sequence: CASSLSIAGKAFF. The CDR3 bases are TGTGCCAGCAGTTTAAGCATCGCCGGGAAAGCTTTCTTT.

The J gene is TRBJ2-1, the V gene TRBV30, with 8 bases lining up with TRBD2. CDR3 length: 14 residues. Germline assignment: CDR1 GTSNPN and CDR2 SVGIG (reference sequence). The junction had 6 bases not matched to a gene; V was cut back by 4 bases and J by 4 bases. CDR3 nucleotide sequence: TGTGCCTGGAAGTACACTAGCGGATACAATGAGCAGTTCTTC. Amino acid sequence: CAWKYTSGYNEQFF.

The rearrangement joins TRBV15 to TRBJ1-2, with a weak D call TRBD1 (5 bases). Germline loops: CDR1 LNHNV, CDR2 YYDKDF (reference sequence). This CDR3 contains 14 residues. Trimming removed 0 bases from V and 4 bases from J, with 9 bases in between. The CDR3 nucleotides read TGTGCCACCAGCAGAGATCCAGGGACCTATGGCTACACCTTC. It codes for CATSRDPGTYGYTF.

The J gene is TRBJ2-1, the V gene TRBV7-9; 7 bases map to TRBD1. CDR3 size: 14 residues. The junction had 5 bases not matched to a gene; V was cut back by 5 bases and J by 4 bases. Germline CDR1 reads SEHNR; CDR2 reads FQNEAQ (reference sequence). The CDR3 region is CASSIQGVYNEQFF. The CDR3 DNA follows: TGTGCCAGCAGCATCCAGGGGGTTTACAATGAGCAGTTCTTC. The complete variable domain, with remaining parts taken from reference TRBV7-9 and TRBJ2-1, reads DTGVSQNPRHKITKRGQNVTFRCDPISEHNRLYWYRQTLGQGPEFLTYFQNEAQLEKSRLLSDRFSAERPKGSFSTLEIQRTEQGDSAMYLCASSIQGVYNEQFFGPGTRLTVL.

V gene TRBV7-3 combines with J gene TRBJ2-5; 10 positions match TRBD2. V shed 5 bases and J 1 base; nucleotides not matched to a gene: 7. There are 16 residues in the CDR3. Germline CDR1 SGHTA, CDR2 FQGTGA. The CDR3 here is CASSVGLADRQETQYF. The CDR3 DNA is TGTGCCAGCAGCGTCGGACTAGCGGATCGCCAAGAGACCCAGTACTTC.

This clone occurred a few times. V is TRBV7-9 and J is TRBJ2-7, with D uncertain. With 1 base removed from V and 6 bases from J, the gap between germline ends came to 7 bases. Germline V lookup: CDR1 SEHNR, CDR2 FQNEAQ (reference sequence). The CDR3 has 12 amino acids. The CDR3 sequence: CASSLDYREQYF. The CDR3 DNA is TGTGCCAGCAGCTTAGATTATCGCGAGCAGTACTTC.